Sequencing of this T cell receptor (beta chain) was carried out in a study of cytomegalovirus exposure and HLA in healthy donors. The PCR ran on 60 Vbeta and 13 Jbeta primers. The protocol was immunoSEQ multiplex PCR, while the TCRdb copy is restricted to in-frame clones and leaves out a portion. The repertoire consists of more than 95,000 clones, with about 80% occurring once and the leading ten covering around 8.5%. From germline, CDR1 is LNHDA and CDR2 SQIVND (reference sequence). Trimming took off 4 bases at V and 2 bases at J, with 12 bases between the two ends. The CDR3 spans 14 residues. Findings and limits, study-wide: The authors considered a cluster of highly shared sequence variants likely to be a sequencing artifact. Researchers reported from a later analysis that most CMV-associated TCR beta chains appeared HLA-restricted. TCR beta V- and J-gene trimming, according to a later analysis, was linked to a missense DCLRE1C variant.

For this clone: Its target is unknown.

The gene calls are TRBV19 and TRBJ2-7; D is unresolved. The receptor was derived from a woman aged 45-65 years in good health and CMV-seropositive. The sample consisted of PBMCs. The DNA of the CDR3 is TGTGCCAGTAGTAAGGCCCTCCAGGCCTACGAGCAGTACTTC. Its protein product is CASSKALQAYEQYF.